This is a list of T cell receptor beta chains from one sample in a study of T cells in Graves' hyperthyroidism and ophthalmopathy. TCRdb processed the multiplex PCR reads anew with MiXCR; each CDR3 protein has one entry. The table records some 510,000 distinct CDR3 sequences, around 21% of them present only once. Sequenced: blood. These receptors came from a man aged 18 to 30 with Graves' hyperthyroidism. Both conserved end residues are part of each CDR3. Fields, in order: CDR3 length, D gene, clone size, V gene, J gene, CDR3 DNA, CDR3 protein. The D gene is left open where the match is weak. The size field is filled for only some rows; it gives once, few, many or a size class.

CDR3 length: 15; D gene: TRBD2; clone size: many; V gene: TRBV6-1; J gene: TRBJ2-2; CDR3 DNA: TGTGCCAGCAGTGTAGCGGGGGGGCTGGTCGGGGAGCTGTTTTTT; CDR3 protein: CASSVAGGLVGELFF
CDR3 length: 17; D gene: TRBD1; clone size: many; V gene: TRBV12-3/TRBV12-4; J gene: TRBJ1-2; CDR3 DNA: TGTGCCAGCAGTTTGTCTCCCTTGTTGACAGGGCTCTATGGCTACACCTTC; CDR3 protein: CASSLSPLLTGLYGYTF
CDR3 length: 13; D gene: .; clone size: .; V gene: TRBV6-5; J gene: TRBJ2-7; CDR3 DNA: TGTGCCAGCAGTTACGGGGATAGGGGAAAGCAGTACTTC; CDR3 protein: CASSYGDRGKQYF
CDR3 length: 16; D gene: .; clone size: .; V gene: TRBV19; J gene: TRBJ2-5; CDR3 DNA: TGTGCCAGTAGTACAACCCCGACCGCGACCTGGGAGACCCAGTACTTC; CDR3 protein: CASSTTPTATWETQYF
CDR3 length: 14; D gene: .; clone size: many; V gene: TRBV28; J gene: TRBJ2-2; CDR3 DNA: TGTGCCAGCAGCTTACAGGGATACACCGGGGAGCTGTTTTTT; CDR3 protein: CASSLQGYTGELFF
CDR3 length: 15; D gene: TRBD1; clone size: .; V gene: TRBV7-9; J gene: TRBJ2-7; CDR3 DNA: TGTGCCAGCAGCCGGGACCCGGGACAGTCCTACGAGCAGTACTTC; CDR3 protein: CASSRDPGQSYEQYF
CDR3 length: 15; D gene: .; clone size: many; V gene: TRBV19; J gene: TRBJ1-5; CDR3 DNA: TGTGCCAGTAGTCCTCTTGACAGTTACAATCAGCCCCAGCATTTT; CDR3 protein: CASSPLDSYNQPQHF
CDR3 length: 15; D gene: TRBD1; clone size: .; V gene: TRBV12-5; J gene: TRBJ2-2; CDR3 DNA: TGTGCTAGTGGTTTGGGGGGGACAGTCACCGGGGAGCTGTTTTTT; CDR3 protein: CASGLGGTVTGELFF
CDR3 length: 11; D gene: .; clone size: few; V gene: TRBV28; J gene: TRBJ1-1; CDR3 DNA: TGTGCCAGCAATTTTTTCACTGAAGCTTTCTTT; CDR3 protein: CASNFFTEAFF
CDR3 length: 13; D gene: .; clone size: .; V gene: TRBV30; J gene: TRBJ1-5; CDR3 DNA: TGTGCCTGGAGTACAGGAAAGAATCAGCCCCAGCATTTT; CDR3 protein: CAWSTGKNQPQHF
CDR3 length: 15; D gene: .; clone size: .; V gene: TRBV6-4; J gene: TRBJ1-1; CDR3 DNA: TGTGCCAGCGTCGTCCAGGAAGTGGGGTGCACTGAAGCTTTCTTT; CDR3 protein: CASVVQEVGCTEAFF
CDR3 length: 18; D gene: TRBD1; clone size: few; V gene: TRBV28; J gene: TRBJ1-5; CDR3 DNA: TGTGCCAGCAGTTTATTTTCCCCCAGACAGGGGCCCAATCAGCCCCAGCATTTT; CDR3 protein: CASSLFSPRQGPNQPQHF
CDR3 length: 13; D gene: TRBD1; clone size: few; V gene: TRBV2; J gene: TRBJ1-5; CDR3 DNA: TGTGCCGGCAACAGGGGGCGTAATCAGCCCCAGCATTTT; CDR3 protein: CAGNRGRNQPQHF
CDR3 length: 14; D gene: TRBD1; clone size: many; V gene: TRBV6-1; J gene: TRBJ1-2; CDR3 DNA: TGTGCCAGCAGCATGGACAGGGGGGCCCATGGCTACACCTTC; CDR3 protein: CASSMDRGAHGYTF
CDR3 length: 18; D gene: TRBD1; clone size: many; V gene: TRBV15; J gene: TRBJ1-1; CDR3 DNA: TGTGCCACCAGCAGAGGAGGAACAGGGGGCGCCTTGAACACTGAAGCTTTCTTT; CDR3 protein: CATSRGGTGGALNTEAFF
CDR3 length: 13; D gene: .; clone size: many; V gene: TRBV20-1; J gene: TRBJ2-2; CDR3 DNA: TGCAGTGCTAGAGACCCGGGGACCGGGGAGCTGTTTTTT; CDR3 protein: CSARDPGTGELFF
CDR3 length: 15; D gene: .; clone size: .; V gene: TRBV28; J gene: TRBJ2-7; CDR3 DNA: TGTGCCAGCAGTTTAGTGCCCGGACTCCGTGAAGAGCAGTACTTC; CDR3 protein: CASSLVPGLREEQYF